This entry lists 11 T cell receptor beta chains sequenced from one sample in a study of T cell responses to AZD1222 COVID-19 vaccine. This table comes from immunoSEQ multiplex PCR, and its TCRdb copy is limited to in-frame clones, with some not included. The profile covers 55,000 to 65,000 clones, with roughly 87% appearing a single time and 6.1% taken by the ten largest. Source: peripheral blood, taken 28 days after the second AZD1222 dose. All receptors come from an adult who received the AZD1222 COVID-19 vaccine.

The rearrangement links TRBV5-1 to TRBJ1-2; D possibly corresponds to TRBD1 (5 bases). The V and J ends lost 0 bases and 0 bases respectively, with 12 bases between them. Germline CDR1 reads SGHRS; CDR2 reads YFSETQ. The CDR3 covers 16 residues. In DNA, the CDR3 is TGCGCCAGCAGCTTGGCCGGGGCGGAAGCTAACTATGGCTACACCTTC. Translated: CASSLAGAEANYGYTF.

V is TRBV19 and J is TRBJ2-7; D might be TRBD1 (6 bases). Trimming stripped 5 bases from V and 2 bases from J, with 19 bases between. This CDR3 has 16 residues. Germline V lookup: CDR1 LNHDA, CDR2 SQIVND (reference sequence). In nucleotides, the CDR3 is TGTGCCAGTAGTGTTATAGGGGCAGGACAGACCTACGAGCAGTACTTC. It translates to CASSVIGAGQTYEQYF. Together with reference TRBV19 and TRBJ2-7, the CDR3 gives the full variable domain: DGGITQSPKYLFRKEGQNVTLSCEQNLNHDAMYWYRQDPGQGLRLIYYSQIVNDFQKGDIAEGYSVSREKKESFPLTVTSAQKNPTAFYLCASSVIGAGQTYEQYFGPGTRLTVT.

This rearrangement joins TRBV14 to TRBJ1-1; no definite D call. Germline-derived CDR1 and CDR2 are SGHDN and FVKESK. This CDR3 spans 13 amino acids. The ends were cut back, 1 base at V and 4 bases at J, with 7 bases in the middle. The CDR3 DNA reads TGTGCCAGCAGCCAAGCTGGGAGCACTGAAGCTTTCTTT. This translates into CASSQAGSTEAFF.

The rearrangement links TRBV5-1 to TRBJ2-1; tentative D call: TRBD2 (5 bases). The CDR3 extends over 15 amino acids. The V and J ends lost 0 bases and 6 bases respectively, with 13 bases between them. Germline CDR1 SGHRS, CDR2 YFSETQ. In nucleotides, the CDR3 is TGCGCCAGCAGCTTGGGTGTCCGGGGATCCAATGAGCAGTTCTTC. Its protein is CASSLGVRGSNEQFF.

CDR3 nucleotide sequence: TGTGCCAGCAGTACAACAGGGGTAGGGTACAACTATGGCTACACCTTC. Translating it yields CASSTTGVGYNYGYTF. The J gene is TRBJ1-2, the V gene TRBV28, with 7 bases identical to TRBD1. The germline gives CDR1 MDHEN, CDR2 SYDVKM. The CDR3 runs 16 residues. V trimming: 5 bases; J trimming: 2 bases; junction bases outside the gene matches: 11.

This sequence joins TRBV5-1 and TRBJ2-7; 11 nucleotides match TRBD2. This CDR3 is built from 17 residues. The germline V gene has CDR1 SGHRS and CDR2 YFSETQ. The V segment lost 2 bases and the J segment 2 bases; nucleotides outside the gene matches: 9. The CDR3 nucleotides read TGCGCCAGCAGCTTCTGGACTAGCGGGCCCCCTCCCTACGAGCAGTACTTC. It encodes CASSFWTSGPPPYEQYF.

V gene TRBV19 combines with J gene TRBJ1-2, with D perhaps TRBD1 (6 bases). The CDR3 is 13 amino acids. Trimming shortened V by 5 bases and J by 4 bases, and 11 bases separated the two germline ends. Germline V gene sequence: CDR1 LNHDA, CDR2 SQIVND (reference sequence). The CDR3 DNA sequence: TGTGCCAGTAGTCCCCGGGGGGCCTATGGCTACACCTTC. It yields the protein CASSPRGAYGYTF.

This sequence joins TRBV6-5 and TRBJ2-7; 9 nucleotides line up with TRBD1. With 6 bases clipped from V and 0 bases from J, the junction kept 6 bases outside the gene matches. The germline V gene has CDR1 MNHEY and CDR2 SVGAGI. This CDR3 contains 15 residues. The CDR3 DNA reads TGTGCCAGCAGCGCGGGACAGGGCTACTCCTACGAGCAGTACTTC. As protein: CASSAGQGYSYEQYF.

The chain joins TRBV5-4 to TRBJ1-4; 9 nucleotides line up with TRBD1. Germline CDR1 SGHNT, CDR2 YYREEE (reference sequence). V was pared by 4 bases and J by 5 bases, with 6 bases of the junction left unmatched. The CDR3 length is 15 residues. The CDR3 coding sequence is TGTGCCAGCAGCGCGAGGGACAGGGTCAATGAAAAACTGTTTTTT. Protein: CASSARDRVNEKLFF. Variable domain in full (rest from reference TRBV5-4 and TRBJ1-4): ETGVTQSPTHLIKTRGQQVTLRCSSQSGHNTVSWYQQALGQGPQFIFQYYREEENGRGNFPPRFSGLQFPNYSSELNVNALELDDSALYLCASSARDRVNEKLFFGSGTQLSVL.

The chain has TRBV15 and TRBJ1-3, with TRBD1 identical over 8 bases. J was trimmed by 0 bases and V by 2 bases; bases with no gene match: 12. The CDR3 contains 19 residues. CDR1 LNHNV and CDR2 YYDKDF come from the germline V gene (reference sequence). The CDR3 loop reads CATSRPFGDRFTSGNTIYF. CDR3 in DNA: TGTGCCACCAGCAGACCATTTGGGGACAGGTTCACCTCTGGAAACACCATATATTTT.

CDR3 DNA sequence: TGTGCCAGCTCACCGGAGGTATACAATGAGCAGTTCTTC. Its protein product is CASSPEVYNEQFF. This chain links TRBV18 with TRBJ2-1; the D gene is possibly TRBD2 (5 bases). V lost 3 bases to trimming and J lost 4 bases, with 7 bases between them. The CDR3 is 13 amino acids. Per germline, CDR1 KGHSH and CDR2 LQKENI.